These T cell receptor beta chains were read from a single sample in a study of CD4 T cell repertoires in COVID-19. Assay used: immunoSEQ multiplex PCR; TCRdb lists only in-frame clones, some missing. The table shows about 75,000 clones, with around 82% occurring only once. The specimen was CD4+ T cells from peripheral blood, collected after recovery from COVID-19. Source of these receptors: a human donor who had COVID-19. Each CDR3 is given with its conserved first and last residue. A D gene is named only where the DNA matches it firmly. A row's size may be missing; if present it is once, few, many or a size class.

d_call j_call clone_size v_call cdr3_nt cdr3_aa
NA TRBJ2-1 NA TRBV19 TGTGCCAGTAGTATCGATGGGGCAAGACCCTACAATGAGCAGTTCTTC CASSIDGARPYNEQFF
NA TRBJ2-4 once TRBV3-1/TRBV3-2 TGTGCCAGCAGCCAAGATCTTAGTACCAAAAACATTCAGTACTTC CASSQDLSTKNIQYF
TRBD2 TRBJ2-2 NA TRBV3-1/TRBV3-2 TGTGCCAGCAGCCTAGCGGGAGGGCCGTCCGGGGAGCTGTTTTTT CASSLAGGPSGELFF
TRBD2 TRBJ2-7 NA TRBV2 TGTGCCAGCTCTTCCAGCGGGAGGGCAATACAGTACTTC CASSSSGRAIQYF
NA TRBJ2-1 NA TRBV4-1 TGCGCCAGCAGCCAAGAAGTCGGGGACAACTCCTACAATGAGCAGTTCTTC CASSQEVGDNSYNEQFF
NA TRBJ1-5 NA TRBV10-3 TGTGCCACCCCGTCTGAGCAGCCCCAGCATTTT CATPSEQPQHF
NA TRBJ2-3 NA TRBV21-1 TGTGCCAGCAGCAACTCCCCCCCCGATACGCAGTATTTT CASSNSPPDTQYF
NA TRBJ1-2 NA TRBV7-2 TGTGCCAGCAGCTTAACCGAAGACGGCTACACCTTC CASSLTEDGYTF
TRBD2 TRBJ2-4 NA TRBV6-4 TGTGCCAGCAGTGGCGCGGGGAGGCGGGGGAGTATAGCCAAAAACATTCAGTACTTC CASSGAGRRGSIAKNIQYF
TRBD2 TRBJ2-5 NA TRBV5-1 TGCGCCAGCAGCCCGGGGACTACCGCCCTCCAAGAGACCCAGTACTTC CASSPGTTALQETQYF
NA TRBJ1-6 NA TRBV2 TGTGCCAGCAGTGCGGGGGGCCGGTCACCCCTCCACTTT CASSAGGRSPLHF
NA TRBJ1-5 NA TRBV10-3 TGTGCCGTGAGTGTCGACAGGACAAATAATCAGCCCCAGCATTTT CAVSVDRTNNQPQHF
TRBD1 TRBJ1-1 NA TRBV27 TGTGCCAGCACTAAGACAGGGCCAAACACTGAAGCTTTCTTT CASTKTGPNTEAFF
NA TRBJ2-7 NA TRBV12-3/TRBV12-4 TGTGCCAGCAGTTTATGGGGCTACTACGAGCAGTACTTC CASSLWGYYEQYF
NA TRBJ2-7 NA TRBV10-1 TGCGCCAGCAGGACCCTTAAGGACCCACCCTACGAGCAGTACTTC CASRTLKDPPYEQYF
NA TRBJ1-6 NA TRBV2 TGTGCCAGCAGAAGGGACTATAATTCACCCCTCCACTTT CASRRDYNSPLHF
NA TRBJ1-5 few TRBV5-4 TGTGCCAGCAGCCACGAAGGGGCGTCCAATCAGCCCCAGCATTTT CASSHEGASNQPQHF
NA TRBJ2-2 NA TRBV20-1 TGCAGTGGCGGAAACACCGGGGAGCTGTTTTTT CSGGNTGELFF
NA TRBJ2-7 once TRBV19 TGTGCCAGTAGTACCCAAGGGGGTAACGAGCAGTACTTC CASSTQGGNEQYF
NA TRBJ2-7 NA TRBV6-5 TGTGCCAGCAGTTCGGGACGGGGGATACCTTACGAGCAGTACTTC CASSSGRGIPYEQYF
NA TRBJ2-7 NA TRBV6-5 TGTGCCAGCAGTTATAAGGACTCCTACGAGCAGTACTTC CASSYKDSYEQYF
NA TRBJ1-2 few TRBV7-9 TGTGCCAGCAGCTTAATTTCAGACTATTATGGCTACACCTTC CASSLISDYYGYTF
TRBD1 TRBJ2-7 once TRBV19 TGTGCCAGTACCCCAAATCAGGGGGCCTACGAGCAGTACTTC CASTPNQGAYEQYF